These 22 T cell receptor beta chains were sequenced from one sample in a study of beta chain features in type 1 diabetes. Study results and caveats: Across all four CD4+ subsets, people with type 1 diabetes showed modestly shorter TCRB CDR3s.

Investigators reverse transcribed all isolated RNA, so they sequenced expressed TCRB transcripts. Using immunoSEQ multiplex PCR, the repertoire was profiled, and TCRdb retains in-frame clones only, with some absent. The sample lists 95,000 to 150,000 clones, roughly 15% occurring once. The antigens of these receptors remain unknown. Sequencing input: central memory CD4+ T cells from blood. Every receptor here comes from a man aged 25-40 years with type 1 diabetes.

CDR3 DNA sequence: TGTGCCAGCAGATCCACAGGGTATGACGATGGCTACACCTTC. As protein: CASRSTGYDDGYTF. The V gene is TRBV7-8, the J gene TRBJ1-2; D is possibly TRBD1 (6 bases). V was cut by 6 bases and J by 6 bases, with 17 bases left in between. CDR1 SGHVS and CDR2 FQNEAQ come from the germline V gene. The CDR3 covers 14 residues.

The chain carries TRBV7-2 and TRBJ2-3; tentative D call: TRBD2 (5 bases). The CDR3 consists of 13 residues. V shed 5 bases and J shed 4 bases, with 10 bases lying between them. The germline gives CDR1 SGHTA, CDR2 FQGNSA. CDR3 region: CASSITRSDTQYF. The CDR3 DNA follows: TGTGCCAGCAGCATCACTAGATCAGATACGCAGTATTTT.

This sequence joins TRBV29-1 and TRBJ2-3, with D perhaps being TRBD1 or TRBD2 (5 bases each). The length of the CDR3 is 12 residues. The V end was cut by 2 bases, the J end by 8 bases, with 11 bases between. The germline gives CDR1 SQVTM, CDR2 ANQGSEA. The CDR3 here is CSVELSGRTQYF. CDR3 coding DNA: TGCAGCGTTGAATTATCGGGGCGTACGCAGTATTTT.

There are a few counts of this clone. CDR3: CASSLAGAHSNEQFF. The CDR3 bases are TGTGCCAGCAGCTTGGCGGGGGCCCATTCGAATGAGCAGTTCTTC. This chain uses TRBV7-2 with TRBJ2-1; D perhaps matches TRBD2 (7 bases). The CDR3 totals 15 residues. V was pared by 3 bases and J by 7 bases, with 16 bases between. CDR1 and CDR2 (germline): SGHTA, FQGNSA.

The chain joins TRBV30 to TRBJ1-5; no clear D gene. This CDR3 has 17 residues. V lost 0 bases to trimming and J lost 1 base, with 16 bases between them. Germline CDR1 is GTSNPN and CDR2 is SVGIG (reference sequence). CDR3 loop: CAWSVGTYTSSNQPQHF. CDR3 sequence (DNA): TGTGCCTGGAGTGTAGGCACCTATACCTCGAGCAATCAGCCCCAGCATTTT.

This chain uses TRBV29-1 with TRBJ2-1; 9 bases are a match to TRBD2. The trim removed 7 bases at V and 0 bases at J, leaving 7 bases unmatched. Germline V gene sequence: CDR1 SQVTM, CDR2 ANQGSEA. The length of the CDR3 is 15 residues. The DNA for the CDR3 is TGCAGCGCCTTCGGAGCGGGGGGCTCCTACAATGAGCAGTTCTTC. This gives the protein CSAFGAGGSYNEQFF.

Only a few counts were recorded for this clone. V usage is TRBV18 and J usage is TRBJ2-5, with D unclear. Deletions cut 0 bases from V and 3 bases from J, with 8 bases between. This CDR3 has 14 residues. Germline CDR1 and CDR2: KGHSH and LQKENI. CDR3 nucleotide sequence: TGTGCCAGCTCACCACCGAGTACGGAAGAGACCCAGTACTTC. This translates into CASSPPSTEETQYF.

The V gene is TRBV2, the J gene TRBJ2-3; D could derive from TRBD1 or TRBD2 (6 bases each). The CDR3 loop spans 16 amino acids. The germline V gene encodes CDR1 SNHLY and CDR2 FYNNEI. Deletions cut 3 bases from V and 4 bases from J, with 17 bases between. CDR3: CASSEFGRGGPDTQYF. CDR3 sequence (DNA): TGTGCCAGCAGTGAGTTTGGCAGGGGAGGCCCAGATACGCAGTATTTT. Combining the CDR3 with reference TRBV2 and TRBJ2-3 gives the whole variable domain EPEVTQTPSHQVTQMGQEVILRCVPISNHLYFYWYRQILGQKVEFLVSFYNNEISEKSEIFDDQFSVERPDGSNFTLKIRSTKLEDSAMYFCASSEFGRGGPDTQYFGPGTRLTVL.

This rearrangement joins TRBV11-2 to TRBJ2-2; D possibly corresponds to TRBD2 (6 bases). Germline V gene data show CDR1 as SGHAT and CDR2 as FQNNGV. Trimming took off 4 bases at V and 1 base at J, with 7 bases between the two ends. The CDR3 extends over 14 amino acids. The CDR3 here is CASSSGLNTGELFF. The CDR3, as DNA: TGTGCCAGCAGCTCGGGACTGAACACCGGGGAGCTGTTTTTT.

This clone was detected a few times. V is TRBV5-6 and J is TRBJ1-4, with no clear D. CDR1 SGHDT and CDR2 YYEEEE come from the germline V gene. V lost 2 bases and J 5 bases, leaving 16 bases between the germline ends. The CDR3 length is 16 residues. The CDR3 protein is CASSFGSSGVNEKLFF. DNA for the CDR3: TGTGCCAGCAGCTTTGGCTCGTCGGGAGTCAATGAAAAACTGTTTTTT.

The chain joins TRBV30 to TRBJ2-5, with 7 bases matching TRBD2. The end of the DNA fits TRBJ2-7 better, so the J call may be wrong. CDR3 length equals 15 residues. Per the germline V gene, CDR1 is GTSNPN and CDR2 is SVGIG (reference sequence). DNA of the CDR3: TGTGCCTGGAGCCCGCTCGGGGGGTATAGCTACGAGCAGTACTTC. Protein sequence: CAWSPLGGYSYEQYF.

There are a few counts of this clone. The gene calls are TRBV2 and TRBJ1-5; no clear D gene. Germline CDR1 reads SNHLY; CDR2 reads FYNNEI. The V gene lost 4 bases and the J gene lost 3 bases, with 4 bases spanning the gap. The CDR3 sequence is 12 residues long. CDR3 DNA: TGTGCCAGCAGTGTGGACAATCAGCCCCAGCATTTT. Its translation is CASSVDNQPQHF.

This rearrangement joins TRBV29-1 to TRBJ1-2; D perhaps matches TRBD1 (5 bases). The CDR3 spans 14 residues. The V and J ends lost 1 base and 1 base respectively, with 10 bases between them. Germline assignment: CDR1 SQVTM and CDR2 ANQGSEA. The chain's CDR3 is CSVEGRGFNYGYTF. The CDR3, as DNA: TGCAGCGTTGAAGGGAGGGGATTTAACTATGGCTACACCTTC.

The chain recombines TRBV2 with TRBJ1-2, with TRBD1 identical over 10 bases. The CDR3 loop spans 14 amino acids. Trimming removed 6 bases from V and 5 bases from J; junction bases left unmatched: 6. Germline V lookup: CDR1 SNHLY, CDR2 FYNNEI. For the CDR3, the DNA is TGTGCCAGCAGCCCGACAGGGGGCGGGTATGGCTACACCTTC. It encodes CASSPTGGGYGYTF.

There are a few counts of this clone. The chain is built from TRBV5-1 and TRBJ2-5, with D possibly matching TRBD1 (6 bases). Germline V gives CDR1 SGHRS, CDR2 YFSETQ. The CDR3 is made up of 16 amino acids. V lost 3 bases, J lost 5 bases, and 20 bases lay in between. The CDR3 region is CASSSAGTARGETQYF. As DNA, the CDR3 is TGCGCCAGCAGCTCCGCCGGGACCGCGAGGGGGGAGACCCAGTACTTC.

The chain combines TRBV9 with TRBJ1-2, with D unclear. CDR3 size: 14 residues. V was shortened by 0 bases and J by 8 bases, with 14 bases between the two germline ends. Germline CDR1 and CDR2: SGDLS and YYNGEE. As DNA, the CDR3 is TGTGCCAGCAGCGTAGGAGCCCCGTACGCAGGCTACACCTTC. It translates to CASSVGAPYAGYTF.

This clone came up a few times. The chain uses TRBV10-3 and TRBJ1-4, with TRBD1 as a possible D gene (5 bases). Trimming removed 4 bases at V and 5 bases at J, with 8 bases between. This CDR3 spans 13 amino acids. From germline, CDR1 is ENHRY and CDR2 SYGVKD. CDR3 region: CAISGTGNEKLFF. For the CDR3, the DNA is TGTGCCATCAGTGGTACAGGAAATGAAAAACTGTTTTTT.

The rearrangement links TRBV28 to TRBJ1-5; TRBD1 is a possible D gene (5 bases). The CDR3 runs to 14 residues. The ends were cut back, 7 bases at V and 4 bases at J, with 14 bases in the middle. From germline, CDR1 is MDHEN and CDR2 SYDVKM. The chain's CDR3 is CASTPGGKNQPQHF. Here the CDR3 DNA reads TGTGCCAGCACCCCCGGGGGGAAGAATCAGCCCCAGCATTTT.

This clone came up a few times. V usage is TRBV27 and J usage is TRBJ2-3, with TRBD1 as a possible D gene (5 bases). Deletions cut 2 bases from V and 1 base from J, with 19 bases between. The CDR3 loop spans 18 amino acids. Germline V gives CDR1 MNHEY, CDR2 SMNVEV (reference sequence). The CDR3 bases are TGTGCCAGCAGTTTAGAGGCGACAGCTGGTTACGGCACAGATACGCAGTATTTT. Translation gives CASSLEATAGYGTDTQYF.

The CDR3 loop reads CASSLGQGLYKLFF. CDR3 nucleotide sequence: TGTGCCAGCAGTCTCGGACAGGGATTGTACAAACTGTTTTTT. V is TRBV6-5 and J is TRBJ1-4; 8 bases agree with TRBD1. Trimming took 5 bases from V and 11 from J; bases not matched to a gene: 10. The length of the CDR3 is 14 residues. Looked up from germline, CDR1 is MNHEY and CDR2 is SVGAGI.

The chain links TRBV4-3 to TRBJ1-2; the match to TRBD1 covers 7 bases. With 4 bases clipped from V and 2 bases from J, the junction kept 4 bases outside the gene matches. The length of the CDR3 is 14 residues. The germline V gene encodes CDR1 LGHNA and CDR2 YSLEER. The DNA for the CDR3 is TGCGCCAGCAGCCCGCGACAGGGAAACTATGGCTACACCTTC. Protein: CASSPRQGNYGYTF.

The CDR3 DNA reads as TGTGCCAGCAGTTACACGGACAGGGATAACAAGCAGTACTTC. Its protein is CASSYTDRDNKQYF. This chain uses TRBV6-5 with TRBJ2-7, with 8 bases lining up with TRBD1. Germline V gene sequence: CDR1 MNHEY, CDR2 SVGAGI. The CDR3 runs 14 residues. V trimming: 2 bases; J trimming: 8 bases; junction bases outside the gene matches: 8.